This is a list of T cell receptor beta chains from one sample in a study of T cell responses to AZD1222 COVID-19 vaccine. The table came from immunoSEQ multiplex PCR; TCRdb's copy has only in-frame clones and leaves some out. The data show approximately 83,000 clones, with about 93% seen just once and roughly 4.8% held by the top ten. The specimen was peripheral blood, collected on day 0 of MenACWY control vaccination. These receptors were obtained from an adult in good health. Each CDR3 is given with its conserved first and last residue. D genes are given only for firm matches. Clone size is not always given. Where it is, it says once, few, many or a class for expanded clones.

>TRBV3-1/TRBV3-2|once|TRBJ2-1|TRBD2
TGTGCCAGCAGGCGGACTAGCGGGAGGAGTGAGCAGTTCTTC
CASRRTSGRSEQFF
>TRBV18|-|TRBJ1-1|TRBD1
TGTGCCAGCTGTTGGGACAGGGACACTGAAGCTTTCTTT
CASCWDRDTEAFF
>TRBV11-3|-|TRBJ2-5|TRBD2
TGTGCCAGCAGCCAAGATGGTAGCGGGGAGACCCAGTACTTC
CASSQDGSGETQYF
>TRBV28|-|TRBJ2-7|-
TGTGCCAGCAGTACCGGGCCCATGGGGGAGCAGTACTTC
CASSTGPMGEQYF
>TRBV19|few|TRBJ1-4|TRBD1
TGTGCCAGTGCACCCCGCGGGACAGGGAACGGAAAACTGTTTTTT
CASAPRGTGNGKLFF
>TRBV6-5|once|TRBJ2-1|-
TGTGCCAGCAGGAGTGGGGGACCTGAGCAGTTCTTC
CASRSGGPEQFF
>TRBV19|-|TRBJ2-7|TRBD1
TGTGCCAGTGCGGACAGGGAACCCACATCGGCGAGAGAGCAGTACTTC
CASADREPTSAREQYF
>TRBV13|-|TRBJ2-2|TRBD2
TGTGCCAGCAGCCTCAGGACTAGCGGGAGGAACACCGGGGAGCTGTTTTTT
CASSLRTSGRNTGELFF
>TRBV6-5|once|TRBJ1-1|-
TGTGCCAGCAGCAGGGACGTGGGGAACACTGAAGCTTTCTTT
CASSRDVGNTEAFF
>TRBV4-2|-|TRBJ2-7|-
TGTGCCAGCAGCCCACACCGCGGGGACGAGCAGTACTTC
CASSPHRGDEQYF
>TRBV7-8|-|TRBJ2-1|-
TGTGCCAGCAGCCCCCTGGGGGGGAGAGGGGGCTACAATGAGCAGTTCTTC
CASSPLGGRGGYNEQFF
>TRBV4-3|-|TRBJ2-1|TRBD2
TGCGCCAGCAGCTACCGACTAGCGGGAGGCGATGAGCAGTTCTTC
CASSYRLAGGDEQFF